This passage covers 20 T cell receptor beta chains from one sample sequenced in a study of blood T cell repertoires in COVID-19. TCRdb's copy holds only in-frame clones and misses some; the assay was immunoSEQ multiplex PCR. The table has some 250,000 clones, around 90% seen once. Input material: peripheral blood. Receptors were obtained from a woman aged 40 to 55 who had recovered from COVID-19.

This clone was detected a few times. This chain links TRBV7-3 with TRBJ2-2, with a weak D call TRBD2 (5 bases). Trimming removed 5 bases from V and 0 bases from J, with 10 bases in between. Germline lookup yields CDR1 SGHTA and CDR2 FQGTGA. The CDR3 consists of 15 residues. The CDR3 is CASSLRAANTGELFF. The CDR3 DNA sequence: TGTGCCAGCAGCCTACGAGCGGCGAACACCGGGGAGCTGTTTTTT. Supplemented by reference TRBV7-3 and TRBJ2-2, the full variable domain reads GAGVSQTPSNKVTEKGKYVELRCDPISGHTALYWYRQSLGQGPEFLIYFQGTGAADDSGLPNDRFFAVRPEGSVSTLKIQRTERGDSAVYLCASSLRAANTGELFFGEGSRLTVL.

The rearrangement joins TRBV5-1 to TRBJ1-5; possibly TRBD1 for D (5 bases). The germline V gene encodes CDR1 SGHRS and CDR2 YFSETQ. Trimming took off 0 bases at V and 3 bases at J, with 10 bases between the two ends. CDR3 length: 15 amino acids. CDR3 DNA: TGCGCCAGCAGCTTGGGGGGCAGCGACAATCAGCCCCAGCATTTT. It yields the protein CASSLGGSDNQPQHF.

The chain employs TRBV5-1 and TRBJ1-4; D is unclear. Looked up from germline, CDR1 is SGHRS and CDR2 is YFSETQ. CDR3 length: 15 amino acids. V gave up 0 bases and J gave up 4 bases, with 10 bases separating them. CDR3 DNA sequence: TGCGCCAGCAGCTTGGGAGGTAGCCGTAATGAAAAACTGTTTTTT. Protein: CASSLGGSRNEKLFF. The variable domain in full, with the rest retrieved from reference TRBV5-1 and TRBJ1-4, is KAGVTQTPRYLIKTRGQQVTLSCSPISGHRSVSWYQQTPGQGLQFLFEYFSETQRNKGNFPGRFSGRQFSNSRSEMNVSTLELGDSALYLCASSLGGSRNEKLFFGSGTQLSVL.

The chain employs TRBV25-1 and TRBJ2-1; TRBD2 matches 8 bases. J gave up 4 bases and V 3 bases, and 11 bases lay outside the gene matches. Per germline, CDR1 MGHDK and CDR2 SYGVNS. The CDR3 length is 17 residues. This chain's CDR3 is CASSDPPRAGGYNEQFF. The CDR3 DNA reads as TGTGCCAGCAGTGACCCCCCCCGGGCGGGAGGATACAATGAGCAGTTCTTC.

This clone has a handful of counts. The chain uses TRBV29-1 and TRBJ2-3, with 7 bases that match TRBD1. The CDR3 consists of 12 residues. Trimming at V came to 6 bases and at J to 1 base, leaving 1 base not matched to a gene. Germline V lookup: CDR1 SQVTM, CDR2 ANQGSEA. As DNA, the CDR3 is TGCAGCGTCGGACAGGGCACAGATACGCAGTATTTT. Translated: CSVGQGTDTQYF.

The chain joins TRBV6-1 to TRBJ1-2, with unresolved D. Germline V gene sequence: CDR1 MNHNS, CDR2 SASEGT. The CDR3 extends over 15 amino acids. V lost 2 bases and J 2 bases, leaving 12 bases between the germline ends. The CDR3 nucleotides read TGTGCCAGCAGTGAATATCGGGGAGGAAACTATGGCTACACCTTC. This translates into CASSEYRGGNYGYTF.

The CDR3 nucleotides are TGTGCCTGGGGGGGACAGCCGAACACTGAAGCTTTCTTT. Translation: CAWGGQPNTEAFF. The genes are TRBV30 and TRBJ1-1; 7 bases match TRBD1. This CDR3 comprises 13 residues. V dropped 5 bases and J dropped 1; count of bases not matched to a gene: 4. The germline V gene encodes CDR1 GTSNPN and CDR2 SVGIG (reference sequence).

The chain combines TRBV30 with TRBJ1-2, with D tentatively TRBD1 (6 bases). The CDR3 runs 16 residues. CDR1 is GTSNPN and CDR2 is SVGIG in the germline V gene (reference sequence). Trimming pared 3 bases from V and 1 base from J, leaving 18 bases between. CDR3 loop: CAWSGRGGRNNYGYTF. Here the CDR3 DNA reads TGTGCCTGGAGCGGCAGAGGGGGACGGAATAACTATGGCTACACCTTC.

The V call is TRBV7-2, the J call TRBJ1-2; 7 nucleotides line up with TRBD1. The CDR3 sequence is 15 residues long. The germline V gene encodes CDR1 SGHTA and CDR2 FQGNSA. J gave up 4 bases and V 5 bases, and 10 bases lay outside the gene matches. This chain's CDR3 is CASSTGWGQSYGYTF. CDR3 in DNA: TGTGCCAGCAGCACCGGATGGGGACAGTCCTATGGCTACACCTTC.

The V call is TRBV30, the J call TRBJ1-2, with D unresolved. Germline values: CDR1 GTSNPN, CDR2 SVGIG (reference sequence). V gave up 0 bases and J gave up 2 bases, with 10 bases separating them. The CDR3 totals 14 residues. The CDR3 nucleotides read TGTGCCTGGAGTGTGCCGGGTGCGAACTATGGCTACACCTTC. Amino acids: CAWSVPGANYGYTF.

The chain links TRBV4-3 to TRBJ2-5; tentative D call: TRBD2 (5 bases). Looked up from germline, CDR1 is LGHNA and CDR2 is YSLEER. V lost 4 bases to trimming and J lost 5 bases, with 20 bases between them. This CDR3 region has 16 residues. Here the CDR3 DNA reads TGCGCCAGCAGCCCCGGCGGGCGTGGGGTTGAGGAGACCCAGTACTTC. This sequence encodes CASSPGGRGVEETQYF.

The chain couples TRBV11-3 to TRBJ2-3, with a weak D call TRBD2 (6 bases). The CDR3 has 14 residues. CDR1 and CDR2 from the germline V gene are SGHNT and YENEEA. V was pared by 4 bases and J by 1 base, with 9 bases between. CDR3 bases: TGTGCCAGCAGCTGGGACTTCGGCACAGATACGCAGTATTTT. This translates into CASSWDFGTDTQYF.

This chain uses TRBV3-1 (or the pseudogene TRBV3-2) with TRBJ2-2, with D possibly TRBD2 on 6 matching bases. V lost 2 bases, J lost 6 bases, and 10 bases lay in between. Looked up from germline, CDR1 is LGHDT and CDR2 is YNNKEL (reference sequence). The CDR3 is made up of 14 amino acids. The CDR3: CASSQPRLAGELFF. The CDR3 nucleotides read TGTGCCAGCAGCCAACCCCGACTAGCCGGGGAGCTGTTTTTT.

Details on this clone: Other DNA sequences in this sample translate to the same CDR3. J is TRBJ1-5 and V is TRBV6-5, with D unresolved. The CDR3 is made up of 13 amino acids. Germline assignment: CDR1 MNHEY and CDR2 SVGAGI. The V and J ends lost 5 bases and 0 bases respectively, with 5 bases between them. CDR3 nucleotides: TGTGCCAGCAGTCCTTATAGCAATCAGCCCCAGCATTTT. Its protein product is CASSPYSNQPQHF.

The chain employs TRBV7-9 and TRBJ2-5, with D maybe TRBD1 (5 bases). Trimming pared 5 bases from V and 5 bases from J, leaving 9 bases between. Germline lookup yields CDR1 SEHNR and CDR2 FQNEAQ (reference sequence). The CDR3 consists of 12 residues. CDR3 sequence (DNA): TGTGCCAGCAGCCCAAGGGGCGAGACCCAGTACTTC. Residues: CASSPRGETQYF.

This chain links TRBV4-3 with TRBJ1-2; 7 bases map to TRBD1. Germline V gives CDR1 LGHNA, CDR2 YSLEER. The V and J ends lost 5 bases and 4 bases, in that order; junction bases with no gene match: 7. This CDR3 has 14 amino acids. The CDR3 protein is CASSYKRDSYGYTF. Written as DNA, the CDR3 is TGCGCCAGCAGCTACAAAAGGGACAGCTATGGCTACACCTTC.

The chain uses TRBV7-6 and TRBJ2-1; a weak D match, TRBD2 (5 bases). V was shortened by 1 base and J by 1 base, with 11 bases between the two germline ends. The CDR3 spans 16 residues. Per the germline V gene, CDR1 is SGHVS and CDR2 is FNYEAQ. The CDR3 bases are TGTGCCAGCAGCTTAGGTGTGGGAGTATCCTACAATGAGCAGTTCTTC. Translation: CASSLGVGVSYNEQFF.

The chain recombines TRBV6-5 with TRBJ2-5, with TRBD1 as a possible D gene (5 bases). Deletions cut 6 bases from V and 1 base from J, with 15 bases between. CDR1 and CDR2 from the germline V gene are MNHEY and SVGAGI. This CDR3 comprises 15 residues. CDR3 residues: CASSDPQGPQETQYF. CDR3 in DNA: TGTGCCAGCAGCGACCCCCAGGGCCCCCAAGAGACCCAGTACTTC.

This chain connects TRBV30 to TRBJ2-1, with 7 bases identical to TRBD1. The CDR3 is 13 amino acids. V gave up 5 bases and J gave up 7 bases; unmatched junction bases: 8. CDR1 GTSNPN and CDR2 SVGIG come from the germline V gene (reference sequence). CDR3 bases: TGTGCCTGGGACCGAGGGGGCGGGAATGAGCAGTTCTTC. Translated: CAWDRGGGNEQFF.

The chain uses TRBV19 and TRBJ1-1; no firm D call. Germline CDR1 and CDR2: LNHDA and SQIVND (reference sequence). The CDR3 has 12 amino acids. Trimming took 6 bases from V and 1 from J, leaving 6 bases between them. CDR3 nucleotide sequence: TGTGCCAGTAGCCCTCCGAACACTGAAGCTTTCTTT. It specifies CASSPPNTEAFF.